This TCR beta chain was sequenced for a study of naive and memory T cell subsets. The CDR3 totals 16 residues. CDR1 is SQVTM, CDR2 ANQGSEA, per germline. V shed 0 bases, J shed 6 bases, and the junction held 8 bases outside the gene matches. Whole-blood samples were about 2.5 ml of peripheral blood from healthy adult volunteers. An oligonucleotide containing a UMI was ligated to the 3' end of TCR cDNA. Cells were not sorted; total RNA input targeted roughly 1 to 1000 ng. This clonotype has at least ten counts. Alpha and beta constant region primers primed reverse transcription for blood and skin samples. Amplification of ligated cDNA took four PCR rounds with SP2 and nested alpha and beta constant primers. TCRdb ran MiXCR on the 5' RACE reads and lists one entry per CDR3 protein. The table includes about 20,000 distinct CDR3 sequences, approximately 3.9% detected once.

The source is a male donor in good health. The V gene is TRBV29-1, the J gene TRBJ2-2; the match to TRBD2 covers 9 bases. The CDR3 spells CSVEDGAGGPPGELFF. In DNA form, the CDR3 reads TGCAGCGTTGAAGACGGGGCGGGAGGGCCCCCCGGGGAGCTGTTTTTT.